The clone carrying this TCR beta chain was counted between two and nine times. Antigen specificity is unknown. A J-beta primer mix and a sample-barcoded 5' primer were used in a second PCR of about 7 to 12 cycles. TCRdb independently ran MiXCR on the 5' RACE reads; one entry per CDR3 protein. The table has some 1.7 million distinct CDR3 sequences, 28% seen once; the top ten hold 7.7%. Every sample yielded at least 6 million isolated PBMCs. This entry is derived from a study of blood T cells in healthy people across ages. This CDR3 region has 16 residues. Germline values: CDR1 SGHRS, CDR2 YFSETQ. The V gene end was trimmed by 5 bases and the J gene end by 5 bases; junction bases not matched to a gene: 9. Findings and caveats of the study: Comparison with aged donors showed that long-lived donors had more naive CD4+ cells and higher diversity. Diversity of TCR beta per million T cells declined in a roughly linear way with age. With unsorted PBMCs, a conclusive comparison of naive versus antigen-experienced cells was not possible.

This receptor was taken from a woman in her 30s in good health. Source material: blood. J is TRBJ2-5 and V is TRBV5-1, with 13 positions matching TRBD2. CDR3 protein: CASREATSGGLETQYF. In DNA form, the CDR3 reads TGCGCCAGCAGGGAAGCGACTAGCGGGGGGTTGGAGACCCAGTACTTC.